These T cell receptor beta chains were read from a single sample in a study of regulatory T cells in long-lasting Graves disease. TCRdb called the multiplex PCR reads again in MiXCR, with one record for every CDR3 protein. There are around 480,000 distinct CDR3 sequences in the sample; around 15% occur only once, and roughly 25% lies in the top ten. The data also belong to a second study, concerning T cells in Graves' hyperthyroidism and ophthalmopathy.

This specimen consisted of peripheral blood mononuclear cells (PBMCs), obtained at new diagnosis, from a patient treated with antithyroid drugs. All receptors derive from a woman aged 35-60 years with Graves disease. The CDR3 runs from the conserved cysteine through the conserved F or W.

J gene	V gene	CDR3 protein
TRBJ1-1	TRBV6-5	CASSYGGGSTEAFF
TRBJ1-2	TRBV27	CASSPRWQGNYGYTF
TRBJ2-7	TRBV13	CASSTPLGRNYEQYF
TRBJ1-3	TRBV2	CATFTGLSGNTIYF
TRBJ1-1	TRBV29-1	CSVVRGNTEAFF
TRBJ1-5	TRBV19	CASGEPPRQPQHF
TRBJ1-1	TRBV27	CASSLNGYTEAFF
TRBJ1-2	TRBV28	CASSSLGDGIYGYTF
TRBJ1-2	TRBV15	CATSRDRINYGYTF
TRBJ2-1	TRBV4-1	CASSPFRGLKNNEQFF
TRBJ2-5	TRBV30	CAWSVQGSETQYF
TRBJ2-7	TRBV5-5	CASSLSPGIDEQYF
TRBJ1-2	TRBV6-1	CATIEAADFTPYGYTF
TRBJ1-2	TRBV4-1	CASSQGQVNYGYTF
TRBJ1-2	TRBV12-3/TRBV12-4	CASSPYNYGYTF
TRBJ2-3	TRBV20-1	CSAKGSRGGPTDTQYF
TRBJ2-5	TRBV6-2/TRBV6-3	CASSYGLVETQYF
TRBJ2-5	TRBV7-9	CASRSRGQETQYF
TRBJ2-7	TRBV7-2	CASSPMGLDEQYF
TRBJ2-1	TRBV27	CASSPRISGNEQFF
TRBJ2-3	TRBV7-2	CASSLGGLAGGGDTQYF
TRBJ2-4	TRBV7-2	CASSLGVLGGAKNIQYF
TRBJ1-6	TRBV6-1	CASSEPTDRGSPLHF
TRBJ2-7	TRBV29-1	CSVGTGTVYEQYF
TRBJ1-1	TRBV3-1	CASSRGILMNTEAFF
-	TRBV18	CASSPRDGANEQFF
TRBJ1-6	TRBV7-9	CASSPDPGTGRSPLHF
TRBJ2-7	TRBV7-2	CASSFRGREQYF